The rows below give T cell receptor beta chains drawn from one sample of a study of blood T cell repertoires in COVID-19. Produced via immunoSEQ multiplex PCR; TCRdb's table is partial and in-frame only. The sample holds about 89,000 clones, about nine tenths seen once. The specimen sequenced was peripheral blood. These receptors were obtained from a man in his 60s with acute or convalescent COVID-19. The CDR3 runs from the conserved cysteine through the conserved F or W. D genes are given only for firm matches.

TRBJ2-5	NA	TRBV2	CASGDQGRETQYF	TGTGCCAGCGGGGATCAGGGGCGAGAGACCCAGTACTTC
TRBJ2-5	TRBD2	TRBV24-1	CATSLSSGPQETQYF	TGTGCCACCAGTCTATCTAGCGGGCCCCAAGAGACCCAGTACTTC
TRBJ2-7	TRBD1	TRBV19	CASSKGAQNYEQYF	TGTGCCAGTAGTAAGGGGGCCCAAAATTACGAGCAGTACTTC
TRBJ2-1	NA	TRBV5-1	CASSSWWRGEQFF	TGCGCCAGCAGCTCCTGGTGGCGGGGCGAGCAGTTCTTC
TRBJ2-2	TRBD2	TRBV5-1	CASSLGPAAGGYTGELFF	TGCGCCAGCAGCCTGGGACCCGCCGCGGGGGGCTATACCGGGGAGCTGTTTTTT
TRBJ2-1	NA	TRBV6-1	CASSEIEYEQFF	TGTGCCAGCAGTGAAATAGAATATGAGCAGTTCTTC
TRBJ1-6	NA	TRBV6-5	CASNYQGLNSPLHF	TGTGCCAGCAACTATCAGGGACTTAATTCACCCCTCCACTTT
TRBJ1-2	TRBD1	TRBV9	CASSVGQGSNYGYTF	TGTGCCAGCAGCGTAGGACAGGGATCTAACTATGGCTACACCTTC
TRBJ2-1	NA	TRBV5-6	CASSLVRTDYNEQFF	TGTGCCAGCAGCTTGGTCAGGACAGATTACAATGAGCAGTTCTTC
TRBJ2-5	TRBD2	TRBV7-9	CASSLSSGTQETQYF	TGTGCCAGCAGCTTAAGTAGCGGGACCCAAGAGACCCAGTACTTC
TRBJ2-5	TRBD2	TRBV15	CATSRDSRGGQETQYF	TGTGCCACCAGCAGAGACTCGCGGGGGGGGCAAGAGACCCAGTACTTC
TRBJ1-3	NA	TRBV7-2	CASSPGPRDTIYF	TGTGCCAGCAGCCCCGGGCCGAGGGACACCATATATTTT
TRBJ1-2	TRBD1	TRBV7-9	CASSLGTGPESHGYTF	TGTGCCAGCAGCCTCGGGACAGGGCCCGAAAGCCATGGCTACACCTTC
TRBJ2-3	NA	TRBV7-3	CASSLGGGADTQYF	TGTGCCAGCAGCTTAGGCGGGGGCGCAGATACGCAGTATTTT
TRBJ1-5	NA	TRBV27	CASSLGGETQPQHF	TGTGCCAGCAGTTTAGGGGGCGAAACTCAGCCCCAGCATTTT
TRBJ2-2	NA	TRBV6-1	CASSEGVGRNTGELFF	TGTGCCAGCAGTGAAGGCGTCGGGAGGAACACCGGGGAGCTGTTTTTT
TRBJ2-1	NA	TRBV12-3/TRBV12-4	CASQGQGNEQFF	TGTGCCAGCCAGGGGCAGGGCAATGAGCAGTTCTTC
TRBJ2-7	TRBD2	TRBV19	CASSPLGTSVSYEQYF	TGTGCCAGTAGTCCACTAGGGACTAGCGTCTCCTACGAGCAGTACTTC
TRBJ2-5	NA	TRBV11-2	CASSGQRTRTETQYF	TGTGCCAGCAGCGGACAGAGGACTAGGACAGAGACCCAGTACTTC
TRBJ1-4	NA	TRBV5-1	CASSLTPQGEKLFF	TGCGCCAGCAGCTTAACTCCGCAGGGGGAAAAACTGTTTTTT
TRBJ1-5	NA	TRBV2	CASSEAGRDQPQHF	TGTGCCAGCAGTGAAGCCGGGAGAGATCAGCCCCAGCATTTT
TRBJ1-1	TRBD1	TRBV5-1	CASSFTGAGTEAFF	TGCGCCAGCAGCTTCACAGGGGCCGGCACTGAAGCTTTCTTT
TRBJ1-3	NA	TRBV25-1	CASSTTRSGSGNTIYF	TGTGCCAGCAGTACCACTCGTAGCGGGAGTGGAAACACCATATATTTT
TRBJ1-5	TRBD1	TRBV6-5	CASSSGTGVQPQHF	TGTGCCAGCAGTTCCGGGACAGGGGTTCAGCCCCAGCATTTT
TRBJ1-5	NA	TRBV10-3	CAAGAVDQPQHF	TGTGCTGCCGGAGCCGTCGATCAGCCCCAGCATTTT
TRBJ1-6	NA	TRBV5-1	CASSLEGSYNSPLHF	TGCGCCAGCAGCTTGGAGGGGTCCTATAATTCACCCCTCCACTTT